These 21 T cell receptor beta chains were sequenced from one sample in a study of blood T cell repertoires in COVID-19. Profiling relied on immunoSEQ multiplex PCR, and the TCRdb table lists in-frame clones only, not all of them. The data show over 200,000 clones, about four fifths seen once. The sample taken for sequencing was peripheral blood. All receptors derive from an elderly man with acute or convalescent COVID-19.

This chain connects TRBV7-8 to TRBJ2-7; D call uncertain. Per the germline V gene, CDR1 is SGHVS and CDR2 is FQNEAQ. The V and J ends lost 0 bases and 4 bases respectively, with 7 bases between them. This CDR3 spans 13 amino acids. The CDR3 DNA reads as TGTGCCAGCAGCTTAGCGCTCGGGTACGAGCAGTACTTC. It specifies CASSLALGYEQYF. The variable domain in full, completed from reference TRBV7-8 and TRBJ2-7, reads GAGVSQSPRYKVAKRGQDVALRCDPISGHVSLFWYQQALGQGPEFLTYFQNEAQLDKSGLPSDRFFAERPEGSVSTLKIQRTQQEDSAVYLCASSLALGYEQYFGPGTRLTVT.

The V gene is TRBV9, the J gene TRBJ2-7; D unclear. The CDR3 length is 13 residues. The V gene's germline CDR1 is SGDLS and CDR2 YYNGEE. The V end lost 4 bases, the J end lost 6 bases, and 14 bases lay between the germline ends. The CDR3 loop is CASSTQAVGEQYF. In nucleotides, the CDR3 is TGTGCCAGCAGCACTCAGGCAGTGGGCGAGCAGTACTTC.

This clone was counted once. The chain has TRBV5-4 and TRBJ2-7, with a tentative D call TRBD1 (5 bases). The length of the CDR3 is 15 residues. Looked up from germline, CDR1 is SGHNT and CDR2 is YYREEE (reference sequence). V was trimmed by 4 bases and J by 6 bases, leaving 20 bases between them. The CDR3 nucleotides read TGTGCCAGCAGCCTGGGGCCTACGAGGTCTGGCGAGCAGTACTTC. It yields the protein CASSLGPTRSGEQYF.

The V gene is TRBV7-2, the J gene TRBJ1-4; 8 bases line up with TRBD1. The CDR3 covers 16 residues. CDR1 is SGHTA and CDR2 is FQGNSA in the germline V gene. Trimming cost V 5 bases and J 4 bases; bases outside gene matches: 9. The CDR3 bases are TGTGCCAGCAGCCTAGTCCAGACAGGGGTTAATGAAAAACTGTTTTTT. This sequence encodes CASSLVQTGVNEKLFF.

The rearrangement joins TRBV9 to TRBJ2-6; 10 nucleotides align to TRBD1. Germline V gives CDR1 SGDLS, CDR2 YYNGEE. The CDR3 extends over 21 amino acids. Unmatched junction bases numbered 12, after V lost 0 bases and J lost 0 bases. The CDR3 here is CASSVATRGWTGGSGANVLTF. In DNA form, the CDR3 reads TGTGCCAGCAGCGTAGCTACTAGGGGTTGGACAGGGGGCTCTGGGGCCAACGTCCTGACTTTC.

This chain links TRBV5-1 with TRBJ2-7; D remains unclear. Germline V gene sequence: CDR1 SGHRS, CDR2 YFSETQ. The CDR3 spans 16 residues. The V end was cut by 0 bases, the J end by 0 bases, with 13 bases between. CDR3 coding DNA: TGCGCCAGCAGCTTGGCCGCAGACTTAAGCTCCTACGAGCAGTACTTC. Amino acid sequence: CASSLAADLSSYEQYF.

The V gene is TRBV15, the J gene TRBJ2-7, with TRBD1 matching over 9 bases. This CDR3 is built from 14 residues. V dropped 2 bases and J dropped 3; count of bases not matched to a gene: 2. From germline, CDR1 is LNHNV and CDR2 YYDKDF (reference sequence). CDR3 bases: TGTGCCACCAGCAGATCGACAGGGGGCTACGAGCAGTACTTC. It yields the protein CATSRSTGGYEQYF.

The chain employs TRBV5-6 and TRBJ2-7, with TRBD1 identical over 11 bases. The CDR3 runs 14 residues. Germline V gene data show CDR1 as SGHDT and CDR2 as YYEEEE. Trimming cost V 2 bases and J 4 bases; bases outside gene matches: 2. This CDR3 reads CASSFGTGGYEQYF. The CDR3 region has the DNA TGTGCCAGCAGCTTTGGGACAGGGGGGTACGAGCAGTACTTC.

This clone came up once. The gene calls are TRBV25-1 and TRBJ1-2, with 12 bases fitting TRBD1. Germline assignment: CDR1 MGHDK and CDR2 SYGVNS. V was pared by 4 bases and J by 6 bases, with 9 bases of the junction left unmatched. CDR3 length equals 16 residues. DNA of the CDR3: TGTGCCAGCAGTGTCAACCCGGGACAGGGGGCCCATGGCTACACCTTC. Encoded protein: CASSVNPGQGAHGYTF.

V and J are TRBV2 and TRBJ2-7, with 9 bases matching TRBD1. Per the germline V gene, CDR1 is SNHLY and CDR2 is FYNNEI. Trimming took 8 bases from V and 8 from J; bases not matched to a gene: 13. CDR3 length: 14 residues. Written as DNA, the CDR3 is TGTGCCAGCGGGCCGGGACAGGGAGGTTCCCAGCAGTACTTC. Residues: CASGPGQGGSQQYF.

The gene calls are TRBV3-1 (or the pseudogene TRBV3-2) and TRBJ2-7, with 12 bases that match TRBD2. Germline V gene data show CDR1 as LGHDT and CDR2 as YNNKEL (reference sequence). The ends lost 1 base at V and 3 bases at J; junction bases unmatched: 1. The CDR3 runs to 15 residues. DNA for the CDR3: TGTGCCAGCAGCCAAGGGACTAGCGGGAACTACGAGCAGTACTTC. Its protein product is CASSQGTSGNYEQYF.

V is TRBV5-1 and J is TRBJ1-5, with 7 bases lining up with TRBD1. Germline-derived CDR1 and CDR2 are SGHRS and YFSETQ. J gave up 6 bases and V 0 bases, and 6 bases lay outside the gene matches. The CDR3 sequence is 15 residues long. The CDR3 here is CASSLEGGEVQPQHF. The CDR3 bases are TGCGCCAGCAGCTTGGAAGGGGGCGAAGTTCAGCCCCAGCATTTT.

The V and J genes are TRBV20-1 and TRBJ1-1; the D is unclear. The V end was cut by 3 bases, the J end by 1 base, with 18 bases between. This CDR3 has 16 residues. The germline CDR1 and CDR2 sequences are DFQATT and SNEGSKA (reference sequence). CDR3 DNA: TGCAGTGCTAGTTCCCCCACCAGCCGAGGGAACACTGAAGCTTTCTTT. Translated: CSASSPTSRGNTEAFF.

The chain joins TRBV5-1 to TRBJ2-1, with 7 bases matching TRBD2. Germline-derived CDR1 and CDR2 are SGHRS and YFSETQ. The CDR3 has 14 amino acids. The V gene end was trimmed by 1 base and the J gene end by 9 bases; junction bases not matched to a gene: 7. Written as DNA, the CDR3 is TGCGCCAGCAGCTTGTCGGGAGGTATGGGTGAGCAGTTCTTC. It specifies CASSLSGGMGEQFF.

The V and J genes are TRBV27 and TRBJ2-1, with TRBD1 matching over 8 bases. The V segment lost 4 bases and the J segment 0 bases; nucleotides outside the gene matches: 2. Germline assignment: CDR1 MNHEY and CDR2 SMNVEV (reference sequence). CDR3 size: 15 residues. The CDR3 loop reads CASSSGQGSYNEQFF. CDR3 DNA sequence: TGTGCCAGCAGTTCAGGACAGGGCTCCTACAATGAGCAGTTCTTC.

In its sample, this clone was seen a few times. This chain links TRBV5-1 with TRBJ1-1, with 8 bases fitting TRBD1. The CDR3 contains 15 residues. Germline V gene data show CDR1 as SGHRS and CDR2 as YFSETQ. V was clipped by 5 bases and J by 1 base; unmatched bases: 7. CDR3 in DNA: TGCGCCAGCAGTCCAGGGGGCGGAGGGAACACTGAAGCTTTCTTT. It is translated as CASSPGGGGNTEAFF.

The gene calls are TRBV6-1 and TRBJ2-5; 9 bases are shared with TRBD2. The CDR3 sequence is 15 residues long. The trim removed 1 base at V and 5 bases at J, leaving 5 bases unmatched. Looked up from germline, CDR1 is MNHNS and CDR2 is SASEGT. CDR3 in DNA: TGTGCCAGCAGTGAAGTTGCGGGGGGGGTGGAGACCCAGTACTTC. Protein sequence: CASSEVAGGVETQYF.

Comments on this clone: Other DNA sequences within the sample encode an identical CDR3. The rearrangement links TRBV11-2 to TRBJ2-7; D uncertain. V lost 0 bases, J lost 0 bases, and 6 bases lay in between. Germline CDR1 SGHAT, CDR2 FQNNGV. This CDR3 is 14 amino acids long. CDR3: CASSLERSSYEQYF. The CDR3 DNA is TGTGCCAGCAGCTTAGAACGGAGCTCCTACGAGCAGTACTTC.

This chain links TRBV7-3 with TRBJ1-5; TRBD1 aligns across 8 bases. Trimming cost V 3 bases and J 6 bases; bases outside gene matches: 7. Germline V gene lookup returns CDR1 SGHTA and CDR2 FQGTGA. The CDR3 covers 15 residues. Here the CDR3 reads CASSFLWTGSQPQHF. The CDR3 DNA reads TGTGCCAGCAGCTTCCTATGGACAGGGAGTCAGCCCCAGCATTTT.

This clone was recorded once. The J gene is TRBJ1-3, the V gene TRBV24-1; D is unresolved. This CDR3 region has 14 residues. The V and J ends lost 3 bases and 0 bases respectively, with 5 bases between them. The germline CDR1 and CDR2 sequences are KGHDR and SFDVKD. The CDR3 sequence: CATSDESSGNTIYF. The CDR3 bases are TGTGCCACCAGTGATGAGAGCTCTGGAAACACCATATATTTT.

The V gene is TRBV20-1, the J gene TRBJ1-5; D unclear. The CDR3 runs to 14 residues. With 3 bases removed from V and 4 bases from J, the gap between germline ends came to 13 bases. Germline V CDR1 and CDR2: DFQATT, SNEGSKA (reference sequence). CDR3 coding DNA: TGCAGTGCTAGTTTTGGGCTTGGGAATCAGCCCCAGCATTTT. It is translated as CSASFGLGNQPQHF.